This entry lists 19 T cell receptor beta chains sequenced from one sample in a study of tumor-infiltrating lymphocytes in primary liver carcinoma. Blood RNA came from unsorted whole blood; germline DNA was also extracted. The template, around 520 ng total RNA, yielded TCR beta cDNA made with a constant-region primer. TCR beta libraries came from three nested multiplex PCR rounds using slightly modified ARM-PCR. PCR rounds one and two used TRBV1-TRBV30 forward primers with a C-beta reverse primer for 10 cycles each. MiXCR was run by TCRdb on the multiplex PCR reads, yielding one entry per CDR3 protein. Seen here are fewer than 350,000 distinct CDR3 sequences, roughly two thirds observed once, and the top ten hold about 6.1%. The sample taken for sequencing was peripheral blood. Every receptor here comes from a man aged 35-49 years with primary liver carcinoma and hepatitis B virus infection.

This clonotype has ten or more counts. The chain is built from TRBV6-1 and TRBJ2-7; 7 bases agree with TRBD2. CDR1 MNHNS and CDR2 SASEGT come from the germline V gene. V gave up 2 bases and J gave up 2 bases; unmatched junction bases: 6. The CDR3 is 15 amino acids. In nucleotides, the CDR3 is TGTGCCAGCAGTGAATCGGCGGGAGTAACCTACGAGCAGTACTTC. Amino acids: CASSESAGVTYEQYF.

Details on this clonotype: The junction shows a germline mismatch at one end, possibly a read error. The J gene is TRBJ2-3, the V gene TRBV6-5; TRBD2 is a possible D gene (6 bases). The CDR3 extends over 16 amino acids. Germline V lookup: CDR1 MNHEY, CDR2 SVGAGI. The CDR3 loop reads CASSYGSGSSTYTQYF. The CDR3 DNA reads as TGTGCCAGCAGTTACGGAAGCGGGTCTAGCACATATACGCAGTATTTT.

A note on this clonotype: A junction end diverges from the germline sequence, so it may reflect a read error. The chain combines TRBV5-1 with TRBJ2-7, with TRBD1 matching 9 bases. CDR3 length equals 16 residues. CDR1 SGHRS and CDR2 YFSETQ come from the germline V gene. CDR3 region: CASSLRTGTGSYEQYF. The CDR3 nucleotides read TGCGCCAGCAGCTTGAGGACAGGGACAGGGTCCTACGAGCAGTATTTC.

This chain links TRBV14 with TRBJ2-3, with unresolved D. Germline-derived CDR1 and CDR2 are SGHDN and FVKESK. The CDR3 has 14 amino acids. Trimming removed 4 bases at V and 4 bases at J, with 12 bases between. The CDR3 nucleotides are TGTGCCAGCAGCCTTCAGGTAGCCCCAGATACGCAGTATTTT. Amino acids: CASSLQVAPDTQYF.

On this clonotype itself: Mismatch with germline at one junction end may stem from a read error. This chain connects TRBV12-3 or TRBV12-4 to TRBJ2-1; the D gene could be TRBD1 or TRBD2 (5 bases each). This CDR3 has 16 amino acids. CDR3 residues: CANSLSTGRDYNEQFF. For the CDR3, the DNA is TGTGCCAACAGTTTAAGTACGGGACGGGACTACAATGAGCAGTTCTTC.

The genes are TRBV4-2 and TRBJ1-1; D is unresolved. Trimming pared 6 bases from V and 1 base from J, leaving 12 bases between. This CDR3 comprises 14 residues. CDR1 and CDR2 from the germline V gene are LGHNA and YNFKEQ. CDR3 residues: CASSSDIQNTEAFF. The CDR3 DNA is TGTGCCAGCAGTTCTGACATTCAGAACACTGAAGCTTTCTTT.

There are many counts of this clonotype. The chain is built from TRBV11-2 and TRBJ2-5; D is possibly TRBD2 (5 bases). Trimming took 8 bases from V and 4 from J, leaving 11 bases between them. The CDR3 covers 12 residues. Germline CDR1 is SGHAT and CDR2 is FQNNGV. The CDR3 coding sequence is TGTGCCAGCGGACGGGAAACAGAGACCCAGTACTTC. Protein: CASGRETETQYF. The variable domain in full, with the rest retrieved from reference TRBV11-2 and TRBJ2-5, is EAGVAQSPRYKIIEKRQSVAFWCNPISGHATLYWYQQILGQGPKLLIQFQNNGVVDDSQLPKDRFSAERLKGVDSTLKIQPAKLEDSAVYLCASGRETETQYFGPGTRLLVL.

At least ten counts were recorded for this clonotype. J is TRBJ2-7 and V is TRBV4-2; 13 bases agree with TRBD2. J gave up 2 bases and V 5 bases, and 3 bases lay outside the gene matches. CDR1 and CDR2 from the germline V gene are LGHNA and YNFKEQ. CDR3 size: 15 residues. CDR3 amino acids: CASSYGTSGTYEQYF. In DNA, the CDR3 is TGTGCCAGCAGCTACGGGACTAGCGGGACCTACGAGCAGTACTTC.

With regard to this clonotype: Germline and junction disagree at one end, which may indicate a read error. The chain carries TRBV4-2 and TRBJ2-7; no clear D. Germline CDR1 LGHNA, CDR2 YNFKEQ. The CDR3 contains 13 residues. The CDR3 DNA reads TGTGACAGCAGCCAAGTTAACGGGTACGAGCAGTACTTC. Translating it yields CDSSQVNGYEQYF.

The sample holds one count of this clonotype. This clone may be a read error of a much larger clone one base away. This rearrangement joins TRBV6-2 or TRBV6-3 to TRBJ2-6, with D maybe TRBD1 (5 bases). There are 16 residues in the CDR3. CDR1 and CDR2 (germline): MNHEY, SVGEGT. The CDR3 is CASSYLGLAGANILTF. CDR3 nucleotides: TGTGCCAGCAGTTACTTGGGGTTGGCTGGGGCCAACATCCTGACTTTC.

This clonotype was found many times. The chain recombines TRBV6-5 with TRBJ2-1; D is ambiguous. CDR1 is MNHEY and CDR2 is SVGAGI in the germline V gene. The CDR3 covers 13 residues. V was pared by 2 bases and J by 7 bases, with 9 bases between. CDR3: CASSYQQRNEQFF. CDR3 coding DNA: TGTGCCAGCAGTTACCAACAGAGGAATGAGCAGTTCTTC.

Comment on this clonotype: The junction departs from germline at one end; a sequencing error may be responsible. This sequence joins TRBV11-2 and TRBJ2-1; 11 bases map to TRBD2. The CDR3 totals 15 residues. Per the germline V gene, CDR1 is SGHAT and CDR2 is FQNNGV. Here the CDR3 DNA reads TGTGCCAGCAGCGCCCATCTAGCGGGGGGTAATGAGCAGCTCTTC. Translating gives CASSAHLAGGNEQLF.

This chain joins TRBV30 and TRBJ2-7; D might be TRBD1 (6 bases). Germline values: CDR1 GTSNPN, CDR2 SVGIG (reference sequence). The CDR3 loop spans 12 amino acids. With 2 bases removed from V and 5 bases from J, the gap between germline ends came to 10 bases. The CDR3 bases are TGTGCCTGGAGTATCAGGGACAACGAGCAGTACTTC. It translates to CAWSIRDNEQYF.

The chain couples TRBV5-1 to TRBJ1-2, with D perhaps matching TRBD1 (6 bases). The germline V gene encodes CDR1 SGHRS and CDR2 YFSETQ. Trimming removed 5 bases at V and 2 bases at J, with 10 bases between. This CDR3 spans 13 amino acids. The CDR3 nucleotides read TGCGCCAGCAGGTTTACAGGGAACTATGGCTACACCTTC. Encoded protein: CASRFTGNYGYTF.

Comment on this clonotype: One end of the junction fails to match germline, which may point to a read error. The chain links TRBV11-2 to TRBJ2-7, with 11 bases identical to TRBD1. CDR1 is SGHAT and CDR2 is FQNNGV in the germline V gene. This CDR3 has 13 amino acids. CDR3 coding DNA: TGTGCCAACAGCACCGGGACAGGGGGATATTGCTACTTC. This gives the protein CANSTGTGGYCYF.

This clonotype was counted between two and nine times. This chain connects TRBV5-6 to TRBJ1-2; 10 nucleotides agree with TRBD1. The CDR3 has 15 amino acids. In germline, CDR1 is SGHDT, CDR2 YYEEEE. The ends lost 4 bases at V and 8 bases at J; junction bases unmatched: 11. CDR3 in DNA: TGTGCCAGCAGCCGCCCGACAGGGGGCAAGATCGGCTACACCTTC. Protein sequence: CASSRPTGGKIGYTF.

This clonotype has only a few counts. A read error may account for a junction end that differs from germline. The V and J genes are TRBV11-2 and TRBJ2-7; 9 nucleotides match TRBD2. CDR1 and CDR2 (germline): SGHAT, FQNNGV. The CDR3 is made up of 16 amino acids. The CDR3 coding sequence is TGTGCCAGTAGCTTAGATTGGACTAGCGCCTCCTATGATCAGTACTTC. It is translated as CASSLDWTSASYDQYF. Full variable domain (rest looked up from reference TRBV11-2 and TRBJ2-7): EAGVAQSPRYKIIEKRQSVAFWCNPISGHATLYWYQQILGQGPKLLIQFQNNGVVDDSQLPKDRFSAERLKGVDSTLKIQPAKLEDSAVYLCASSLDWTSASYDQYFGPGTRLTVT.

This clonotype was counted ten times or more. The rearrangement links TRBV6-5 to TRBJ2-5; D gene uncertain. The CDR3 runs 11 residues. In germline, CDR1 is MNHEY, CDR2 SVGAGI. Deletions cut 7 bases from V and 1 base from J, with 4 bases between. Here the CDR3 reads CASNSQETQYF. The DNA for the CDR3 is TGTGCCAGCAACAGCCAAGAGACCCAGTACTTC.

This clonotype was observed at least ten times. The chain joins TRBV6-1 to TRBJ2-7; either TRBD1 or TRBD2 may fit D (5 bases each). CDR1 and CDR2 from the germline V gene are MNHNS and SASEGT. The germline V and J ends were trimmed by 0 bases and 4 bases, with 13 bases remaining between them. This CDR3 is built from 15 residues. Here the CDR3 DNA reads TGTGCCAGCAGTGAAGCGTACGGGGCGAGATACGAGCAGTACTTC. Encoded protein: CASSEAYGARYEQYF.